This T cell receptor beta chain emerged from a study of T cells in Graves' hyperthyroidism and ophthalmopathy. The ends were cut back, 8 bases at V and 0 bases at J, with 20 bases in the middle. The CDR3 is 16 residues long. The germline V gene has CDR1 DFQATT and CDR2 SNEGSKA (reference sequence). Patients having uncontrolled infection, another autoimmune disease, pregnancy or lactation were not included. Diagnostic assessment was based on clinical symptoms, serum thyroxine and TRAb, thyroid ultrasound and orbital computed tomography. The TCR beta CDR3 regions underwent amplification using RNA transcripts as the source. The HTBI set primed first-round TCR CDR3 RT-PCR. TCRdb independently ran MiXCR on the multiplex PCR reads; one entry per CDR3 protein. The data contain about 700,000 distinct CDR3 sequences, around 13% of them singletons.

The rearrangement uses TRBV20-1 and TRBJ2-1; no clear D gene. This clonotype originated in a woman between 18 and 29 years old with Graves' hyperthyroidism. Sequencing was performed on blood. The CDR3 region is CSTITRHTSSYNEQFF. DNA of the CDR3: TGCAGTACCATTACCCGACATACAAGCTCCTACAATGAGCAGTTCTTC.